Detailed here is one T cell receptor beta chain. The antigen remains undetermined. This specimen belongs to a study of T cells after posttransplantation cyclophosphamide. This CDR3 comprises 15 residues. Trimming left V 5 bases short and J 4 bases short, with 17 bases between. Germline V gives CDR1 MDHEN, CDR2 SYDVKM. Profiled with immunoSEQ multiplex PCR; TCRdb holds only in-frame clones, not every one. In the table there are tens of thousands of clones, around 84% of which are singletons. Study-wide findings and caveats: Blood and skin or GI T cell repertoires showed limited TRB overlap. Later post-transplant blood repertoires were often dominated by donor CD8+ memory clones.

This chain uses TRBV28 with TRBJ1-2; D might be TRBD1 (5 bases). Material for sequencing was PBMCs. The sequence was obtained from a man aged 30-40 years with a blood cancer, CMV-positive, and with a related stem cell donor. The CDR3 loop reads CASSAPGGTIYGYTF. The CDR3 region has the DNA TGTGCCAGCAGTGCGCCCGGGGGAACCATCTATGGCTACACCTTC.